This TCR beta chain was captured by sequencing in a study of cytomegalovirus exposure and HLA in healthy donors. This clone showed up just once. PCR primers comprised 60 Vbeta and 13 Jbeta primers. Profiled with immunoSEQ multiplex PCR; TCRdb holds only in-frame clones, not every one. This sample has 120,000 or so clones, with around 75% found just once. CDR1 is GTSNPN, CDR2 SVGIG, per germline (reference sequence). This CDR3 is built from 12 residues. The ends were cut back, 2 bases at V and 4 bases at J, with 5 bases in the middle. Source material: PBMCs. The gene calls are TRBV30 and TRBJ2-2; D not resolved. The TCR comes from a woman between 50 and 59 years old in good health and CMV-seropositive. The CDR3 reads CAWSRVTGELFF. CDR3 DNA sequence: TGTGCCTGGAGTCGGGTCACCGGGGAGCTGTTTTTT.